These T cell receptor beta chains were read from a single sample in a study of technical replicates of blood from several donors. The table came from immunoSEQ multiplex PCR; TCRdb's copy has only in-frame clones and leaves some out. Of about 80,000 clones detected, 85% to 95% appear once; the ten largest clones hold 0.3% to 0.5%. Sequencing input: T cells isolated from PBMCs. The receptors were gathered from a human donor in good health. CDR3s leave out the opening cysteine and the closing phenylalanine or tryptophan. The order of the fields is D gene, V gene, J gene, clone size, CDR3 length, CDR3 protein. D genes are given only for firm matches. Clone size is shown for a subset of rows, as once, few, many or a class of expanded clone.

>-|TRBV5-5|TRBJ1-5|-|11
ASSLYGNQPQH
>-|TRBV7-9|TRBJ1-2|-|14
ASSSTGTRANYGYT
>TRBD2|TRBV5-6|TRBJ2-7|-|14
ASNDRLAGISYEQY
>TRBD2|TRBV19|TRBJ2-7|once|13
ASSREREVSYEQY
>-|TRBV9|TRBJ1-5|-|12
ASSVEGRYQPQH
>-|TRBV30|TRBJ2-7|once|10
AWGRQAYEQY
>TRBD2|TRBV27|TRBJ2-1|-|12
ASSDSGPYNEQF
>TRBD1|TRBV5-4|TRBJ1-1|-|13
ASSFGGTGNTEAF
>TRBD2|TRBV10-3|TRBJ2-7|-|13
AISELGLAGYEQY
>TRBD2|TRBV11-3|TRBJ2-3|-|16
ASSIILAGGFGTDTQY
>-|TRBV29-1|TRBJ1-1|-|11
SVPSGGADEAF
>-|TRBV10-2|TRBJ2-7|-|12
ASSDGSGNHEQY
>-|TRBV5-1|TRBJ1-1|few|12
ASTPGLANTEAF
>TRBD2|TRBV11-3|TRBJ2-1|-|13
ASSLGLASGGEQF
>TRBD1|TRBV4-3|TRBJ1-1|once|13
ASSQNRGLGTEAF
>-|TRBV7-9|TRBJ1-5|-|12
ASSLGGSHQPQH
>-|TRBV11-2|TRBJ1-3|-|11
ATLYRAGNTIY
>TRBD2|TRBV9|TRBJ2-3|-|13
ASSVAGGGTDTQY
>TRBD1|TRBV27|TRBJ1-2|-|12
ASSLSSGGFGYT
>-|TRBV27|TRBJ1-2|once|12
ASWDRESAYGYT
>-|TRBV18|TRBJ2-2|-|14
ASSPMVADNTGELF
>-|TRBV19|TRBJ2-6|-|14
ASSMRPHSGANVLT
>-|TRBV30|TRBJ1-1|-|12
ACNRDLMNTEAF
>-|TRBV30|TRBJ1-2|few|12
AWSGQVANYGYT
>-|TRBV27|TRBJ1-4|-|14
ASSFNSLSYNEKLF
>-|TRBV6-6|TRBJ2-1|once|14
ASRDFTIRSYNEQF
>TRBD1|TRBV5-4|TRBJ1-5|-|15
ASSPGTAISYNQPQH
>-|TRBV5-1|TRBJ2-7|-|11
ASRTDGPYEQY
>-|TRBV7-9|TRBJ2-7|-|15
ASSLARPGFEGDEQY
>-|TRBV5-1|TRBJ2-7|-|12
ASSLVLASVEQY
>TRBD1|TRBV6-5|TRBJ2-7|-|11
ASRSGTGGEQY
>TRBD2|TRBV15|TRBJ2-7|once|15
ATSREGTSGTNYEQY
>-|TRBV19|TRBJ2-7|-|12
ASSSILRVYEQY
>-|TRBV7-2|TRBJ2-7|-|10
ASSFLYYEQY
>TRBD1|TRBV6-1|TRBJ2-7|-|13
ASRLAWDRAYEQY
>-|TRBV11-2|TRBJ2-7|once|11
ASSFGVSYEQY
>-|TRBV6-5|TRBJ2-3|-|13
ASTSQGVGTDTQY
>-|TRBV5-5|TRBJ1-2|once|11
ASTDGVTYGYT
>TRBD1|TRBV7-9|TRBJ1-1|once|11
ASSRPGQGKAF
>TRBD2|TRBV10-3|TRBJ2-1|-|14
AISGPSGRSGNEQF
>-|TRBV15|TRBJ2-7|-|12
ATSDSRGAREQY
>-|TRBV7-3|TRBJ2-1|-|11
ASSLGSHNEQF
>TRBD1|TRBV4-2|TRBJ1-2|-|17
ASSQAQSGQGARLDGYT
>-|TRBV15|TRBJ1-1|-|13
ATSRSLTLNTEAF
>-|TRBV19|TRBJ2-7|-|10
ASSTQGYEQY
>TRBD2|TRBV27|TRBJ2-7|once|13
ASSLSGGVSYEQY
>-|TRBV18|TRBJ1-1|-|12
ASSAGPMNTEAF
>TRBD1|TRBV7-3|TRBJ2-1|-|11
ASSPTGADEQF
>-|TRBV21-1|TRBJ2-1|-|16
ASSGGTSGRTLNNEQF
>-|TRBV5-1|TRBJ2-3|-|12
ASNPGHSTDTQY
>TRBD2|TRBV11-2|TRBJ2-7|-|13
ASSLVGTSGYEQY
>-|TRBV27|TRBJ2-3|-|11
ASSWLDRYTQY
>TRBD2|TRBV18|TRBJ2-1|-|11
ASSGAGGNEQF
>-|TRBV5-4|TRBJ2-1|-|10
ASSIDRNEQF
>-|TRBV5-1|TRBJ1-1|-|12
ASSWDTGNTEAF